The 29 T cell receptor beta chains below were found in one sample sequenced in a study of CD8+ T cells in alopecia areata. After pooling, cutaneous lymph node cells were sorted with CD4, CD8alpha, NKG2D, NKG2ACE and other markers. Once RNA had been extracted, it was reverse transcribed into cDNA to act as the sequencing template. Clones were read by immunoSEQ multiplex PCR, and TCRdb kept only the in-frame ones, dropping some. This repertoire holds 200,000 to 300,000 clones, and none appear only once. The source material was CD4+ T cells sorted from a lymph node. The origin of the receptors is a C3H/HeJ mouse with alopecia areata. The strain's MHC haplotype is H2-k.

Comment on this clone: The gene names given are mouse names. The chain's CDR3 is CASSLLRTGGGNYAEQFF. The sequenced CDR3 bases are TGTGCCAGCAGCTTACTGAGGACTGGGGGGGGAAACTATGCT. The genes are TRBV3 and TRBJ2-1; TRBD2 agrees at 12 bases. The read falls 4 residues short of the CDR3 end, and the missing part is taken from the germline J gene. The CDR3 consists of 18 residues. The germline V gene has CDR1 SNHLY and CDR2 FYNGKV (reference sequence). V lost 2 bases and J lost 1; bases outside the gene matches: 6.

In the case of this clone: Gene names and germline match the mouse. The read comes to an end 3 residues before the CDR3 does, leaving the germline J gene to fill in the end. The rearrangement uses TRBV13-3 and TRBJ1-6; possible D gene TRBD1, 6 bases. Being an ORF, TRBJ1-6 has a function that is uncertain. The CDR3 is 16 amino acids. Germline values: CDR1 NNHDY, CDR2 SYVADS. Trimming took off 1 base at V and 4 bases at J, with 12 bases between the two ends. The sequenced CDR3 bases are TGTGCCAGCAGTGATTACCTCGGACAGTATAATTCGCCC. This codes for CASSDYLGQYNSP. The full CDR3 sequence reads CASSDYLGQYNSPLYF.

This clone was counted between two and nine times. The genes and germline here are from mouse. The read is 4 residues too short to cover the CDR3 end, so that end is filled in from the germline J gene. The gene calls are TRBV5 and TRBJ1-2, with D perhaps TRBD1 (5 bases). Germline CDR1 reads LGHNA; CDR2 reads YNLKQL (reference sequence). V was trimmed by 5 bases and J by 0 bases, leaving 7 bases between them. This CDR3 is built from 13 residues. This CDR3 reads CASSRTPNSDYTF. The CDR3 DNA, read in part, is TGTGCCAGCAGCAGGACACCAAACTCC.

This clone came up a few times. Gene names are mouse gene names. The read falls 3 residues short of the CDR3 end, and the missing part is taken from the germline J gene. Other nucleotide sequences from this sample produce the same CDR3. V usage is TRBV1 and J usage is TRBJ1-6; D is unresolved. TRBJ1-6 is reported as an ORF; its role is uncertain. Germline CDR1 NSQYPW, CDR2 LRSPGD (reference sequence). The CDR3 contains 14 residues. The V end was cut by 1 base, the J end by 4 bases, with 5 bases between. The CDR3 loop reads CTCSAARYNSPLYF. The CDR3 DNA, read in part, is TGCACCTGCAGTGCAGCCAGGTATAATTCGCCC.

Worth noting for this clone: The gene symbols are mouse symbols. The CDR3 goes on 4 residues after the read ends, and that part is filled in from the germline J gene. This chain uses TRBV5 with TRBJ2-3, with D tentatively TRBD1 or TRBD2 (6 bases each). V shed 3 bases and J shed 3 bases, with 10 bases lying between them. From germline, CDR1 is LGHNA and CDR2 YNLKQL (reference sequence). This CDR3 spans 14 amino acids. The CDR3 DNA, read in part, is TGTGCCAGCAGCCAGGGGGCGGAGGCAGAA. Protein sequence: CASSQGAEAE. The CDR3 as a whole reads CASSQGAEAETLYF.

This clone was observed a handful of times. The genes and germline here are from mouse. From the germline J gene comes the end of the CDR3, since the read stops 4 residues before it. The chain has TRBV13-1 and TRBJ1-1; D is undetermined. The germline V gene encodes CDR1 NSHNY and CDR2 SYGAGN. The CDR3 runs to 13 residues. V was clipped by 4 bases and J by 1 base, with 8 bases between them. CDR3 sequence reads: CASSPTKNTEVFF. Partial CDR3 DNA: TGTGCCAGCAGTCCTACAAAAAACACA.

In regard to this clone: Genes and germline are mouse. The read finishes 4 residues shy of the CDR3 end, and the germline J gene is used to complete it. Other DNA sequences of this sample code for an identical CDR3. The chain employs TRBV17 and TRBJ2-4, with D uncertain. Germline assignment: CDR1 MNHDT and CDR2 YYDKIL. This CDR3 spans 13 amino acids. The part of the CDR3 DNA that was read is TGTGCTAGCAGTAGAGATCGAGGGAAC. Encoded protein: CASSRDRGN. The full CDR3 sequence reads CASSRDRGNTLYF.

Note on this clone: Germline and genes here are mouse. Other DNA sequences in the sample encode the same CDR3. This CDR3 reads CASGDRVAEQFF. Partial CDR3 DNA: TGTGCCAGCGGGGACAGGGTTGCT. The chain is built from TRBV13-2 and TRBJ2-1; 8 nucleotides line up with TRBD1. The CDR3 is cut off 4 residues early in the read; its end comes from the germline J gene. Germline CDR1 is NNHNN and CDR2 is SYGAGS (reference sequence). This CDR3 has 12 residues. With 5 bases clipped from V and 6 bases from J, the junction kept 1 base outside the gene matches.

This clone was picked up a small number of times. The gene symbols are mouse symbols. Other DNA sequences in this sample translate to the same CDR3. CDR3 bases read: TGTGCCAGCAGTATCAGGGGGCTGGCAGAA. Translated: CASSIRGLAE. The entire CDR3 is CASSIRGLAETLYF. The rearrangement links TRBV19 to TRBJ2-3, with 8 nucleotides matching TRBD1. Coverage ceases 4 residues before the CDR3 finishes, and the germline J gene fills in the end. Germline V lookup: CDR1 FNHDT, CDR2 SITEND (reference sequence). V was pared by 2 bases and J by 3 bases, with 2 bases of the junction left unmatched. CDR3 length: 14 residues. Combining the CDR3 with reference TRBV19 and TRBJ2-3 gives the whole variable domain GGIITQTPKFLIGQEGQKLTLKCQQNFNHDTMYWYRQDSGKGLRLIYYSITENDLQKGDLSEGYDASREKKSSFSLTVTSAQKNEMAVFLCASSIRGLAETLYFGSGTRLTVL.

This clone was seen only a few times. Gene names refer to mouse genes. The read terminates 3 residues ahead of where the CDR3 ends, so the germline J gene completes it. This sequence joins TRBV13-1 and TRBJ1-6; a weak D match, TRBD1 (5 bases). TRBJ1-6 is reported as an ORF; its role is uncertain. V lost 3 bases, J lost 3 bases, and 13 bases lay in between. The CDR3 is 16 amino acids. The germline gives CDR1 NSHNY, CDR2 SYGAGN. CDR3 DNA, as far as it was read: TGTGCCAGCAGTGGGACAAAGGATCTCTATAATTCGCCC. Encoded protein: CASSGTKDLYNSP. The CDR3 reads in full as CASSGTKDLYNSPLYF.

This clone was counted ten times or more. Gene names and germline match the mouse. The sequenced fragment ends 4 residues before the CDR3 boundary, so the rest is inferred from the germline J gene. The J gene is TRBJ1-2, the V gene TRBV13-1, with D perhaps TRBD1 (6 bases). Germline V gene sequence: CDR1 NSHNY, CDR2 SYGAGN. Trimming pared 4 bases from V and 0 bases from J, leaving 10 bases between. This CDR3 has 14 amino acids. The CDR3 region is CASSHRQANSDYTF. The covered CDR3 bases are TGTGCCAGCAGTCACCGACAGGCAAACTCC.

In its sample, this clone was seen a few times. Gene names are mouse gene names. The read is 4 residues too short to cover the CDR3 end, so that end is filled in from the germline J gene. The chain has TRBV13-3 and TRBJ1-2; D is possibly TRBD1 (5 bases). The CDR3 sequence is 15 residues long. Trimming shortened V by 3 bases and J by 0 bases, and 12 bases separated the two germline ends. Looked up from germline, CDR1 is NNHDY and CDR2 is SYVADS. The sequenced CDR3 bases are TGTGCCAGCAGTGGCCCTCGGGGGGCAAACTCC. It encodes CASSGPRGANS. The full CDR3 protein is CASSGPRGANSDYTF.

A note on this clone: Gene names are the mouse ones. The CDR3 is cut off 4 residues early in the read; its end comes from the germline J gene. The chain employs TRBV19 and TRBJ1-2, with D tentatively TRBD1 (6 bases). Germline values: CDR1 FNHDT, CDR2 SITEND (reference sequence). V was clipped by 3 bases and J by 0 bases, with 9 bases between them. The CDR3 sequence is 14 residues long. The sequenced CDR3 bases are TGTGCCAGCAGTAGGGACACACCAAACTCC. This translates into CASSRDTPNS. The full CDR3 protein is CASSRDTPNSDYTF.

For this clone: The gene names here belong to mouse. The CDR3 goes on 4 residues after the read ends, and that part is filled in from the germline J gene. Additional DNA sequences in this sample encode the identical CDR3. This chain joins TRBV19 and TRBJ1-2, with a tentative D call TRBD1 (5 bases). V lost 5 bases to trimming and J lost 0 bases, with 8 bases between them. The CDR3 has 13 residues. Germline V gene sequence: CDR1 FNHDT, CDR2 SITEND (reference sequence). The DNA read from the CDR3 is TGTGCCAGCAGAGGGACTCCAAACTCC. Its protein is CASRGTPNS. The entire CDR3 reads CASRGTPNSDYTF.

As regards this clone: The germline and genes are mouse ones. The read finishes 4 residues shy of the CDR3 end, and the germline J gene is used to complete it. This sequence joins TRBV13-1 and TRBJ2-1; D is unclear. V lost 0 bases, J lost 0 bases, and 10 bases lay in between. The CDR3 is made up of 16 amino acids. The germline gives CDR1 NSHNY, CDR2 SYGAGN. The CDR3 reads CASSDARRFNYAEQFF. The covered CDR3 bases are TGTGCCAGCAGTGATGCCAGGAGGTTTAACTATGCT.

Turning to this clone: Here the gene names and germline are mouse. The CDR3 end is not reached by the read, which stops 4 residues before it; the germline J gene fills it in. The genes are TRBV19 and TRBJ2-3; D gene uncertain. Trimming removed 4 bases at V and 0 bases at J, with 3 bases between. CDR3 length equals 12 residues. Germline assignment: CDR1 FNHDT and CDR2 SITEND (reference sequence). CDR3: CASSHSAETLYF. CDR3 bases read: TGTGCCAGCAGTCATAGTGCAGAA.

Worth noting for this clone: The listed genes are named as in mouse. CDR3 DNA (partial): TGTGCCAGCAGTCCACTGACAGGTGGCCAAGAC. Translating it yields CASSPLTGGQD. The entire CDR3 protein reads CASSPLTGGQDTQYF. The chain employs TRBV19 and TRBJ2-5; possible D gene TRBD1, 6 bases. The CDR3 end is not reached by the read, which stops 4 residues before it; the germline J gene fills it in. V gave up 4 bases and J gave up 2 bases, with 14 bases separating them. Germline V gene lookup returns CDR1 FNHDT and CDR2 SITEND (reference sequence). The CDR3 totals 15 residues.

Worth noting for this clone: Gene labels here are mouse ones. The read falls 4 residues short of the CDR3 end, and the missing part is taken from the germline J gene. The chain combines TRBV13-1 with TRBJ2-7; D is possibly TRBD1 (6 bases). The germline CDR1 and CDR2 sequences are NSHNY and SYGAGN. The CDR3 is made up of 13 amino acids. V gave up 1 base and J gave up 2 bases, with 7 bases separating them. CDR3 DNA (partial): TGTGCCAGCAGTGATCAGGGGCCCTAT. It specifies CASSDQGPY. The CDR3 in full is CASSDQGPYEQYF.

As for this clone: Gene names and germline refer to mouse. The read ends 4 residues early relative to the CDR3; the germline J gene fills the gap. V is TRBV13-3 and J is TRBJ2-1, with D unclear. Germline V gives CDR1 NNHDY, CDR2 SYVADS. CDR3 length: 15 amino acids. Trimming shortened V by 4 bases and J by 0 bases, and 11 bases separated the two germline ends. The sequenced part of the CDR3 DNA is TGTGCCAGCAGTCCCGACAAATCTAACTATGCT. Its translation is CASSPDKSNYA. Given in full, the CDR3 is CASSPDKSNYAEQFF.

As regards this clone: Mouse germline and gene names are used. The read ends 4 residues shy of where the CDR3 ends; the end is completed using the germline J gene. V is TRBV13-1 and J is TRBJ2-2; D remains ambiguous. Trimming took 1 base from V and 6 from J, leaving 4 bases between them. CDR1 NSHNY and CDR2 SYGAGN come from the germline V gene. The CDR3 runs 12 residues. CDR3 residues: CASSDLPGQLYF. Partial CDR3 DNA: TGTGCCAGCAGTGATCTCCCCGGG.

This clone came up a few times. Gene names refer to mouse genes. The read finishes 4 residues shy of the CDR3 end, and the germline J gene is used to complete it. This rearrangement joins TRBV13-3 to TRBJ1-1, with a tentative D call TRBD1 (6 bases). In germline, CDR1 is NNHDY, CDR2 SYVADS. The CDR3 sequence is 14 residues long. Trimming pared 4 bases from V and 3 bases from J, leaving 13 bases between. The covered CDR3 bases are TGTGCCAGCAGTCCAACAGGGAGGGACACA. This codes for CASSPTGRDT. The complete CDR3 sequence is CASSPTGRDTEVFF.

Concerning this clone: Gene names are the mouse ones. Read data end 4 residues before the CDR3 end; the end is taken from the germline J gene. The chain joins TRBV1 to TRBJ2-1; 11 bases are shared with TRBD2. CDR1 is NSQYPW and CDR2 is LRSPGD in the germline V gene (reference sequence). This CDR3 has 14 residues. The CDR3 loop reads CTCSAGTGGSEQFF. The DNA read from the CDR3 is TGCACCTGCAGTGCCGGGACTGGGGGTTCT.

Notes on this clone: The gene names given are mouse names. Sequencing ends 3 residues short of the CDR3 end; the germline J gene provides the rest. The V call is TRBV19, the J call TRBJ1-6; TRBD1 is a possible D gene (6 bases). TRBJ1-6 is filed as an ORF, its function uncertain. The CDR3 is made up of 12 amino acids. The V gene's germline CDR1 is FNHDT and CDR2 SITEND (reference sequence). V gave up 5 bases and J gave up 9 bases, with 9 bases separating them. The covered CDR3 bases are TGTGCCAGCAGACAGGGAGCTTCGCCC. It codes for CASRQGASP. The complete CDR3 sequence is CASRQGASPLYF.

Comments on this clone: The gene symbols are mouse symbols. The CDR3 goes on 4 residues after the read ends, and that part is filled in from the germline J gene. The genes are TRBV3 and TRBJ2-5; 10 nucleotides align to TRBD2. CDR1 SNHLY and CDR2 FYNGKV come from the germline V gene (reference sequence). This CDR3 region has 15 residues. Partial CDR3 DNA: TGTGCCAGCAGCTTAAGCGGACTGGGGGAAGAC. Translation: CASSLSGLGED. The complete CDR3 reads CASSLSGLGEDTQYF.

About this clone itself: Gene names are mouse gene names. The read falls 4 residues short of the CDR3 end, and the missing part is taken from the germline J gene. This chain uses TRBV13-3 with TRBJ1-2; 8 bases align to TRBD1. The trim removed 5 bases at V and 0 bases at J, leaving 6 bases unmatched. Germline lookup yields CDR1 NNHDY and CDR2 SYVADS. The CDR3 sequence is 15 residues long. The CDR3 region is CASREMGQANSDYTF. The sequenced part of the CDR3 DNA is TGTGCCAGCAGGGAAATGGGACAGGCAAACTCC.

In regard to this clone: Gene names are the mouse ones. The CDR3 is cut off 4 residues early in the read; its end comes from the germline J gene. In the same sample, other DNA sequences code for this CDR3. The chain couples TRBV1 to TRBJ2-1, with a tentative D call TRBD2 (6 bases). The CDR3 has 13 amino acids. CDR1 and CDR2 from the germline V gene are NSQYPW and LRSPGD (reference sequence). Trimming took 0 bases from V and 6 from J, leaving 6 bases between them. CDR3 DNA, as far as it was read: TGCACCTGCAGTGCAGATGGGGGTGCT. It encodes CTCSADGGA. The whole CDR3 sequence is CTCSADGGAEQFF.

This clone was detected only a few times. Gene and germline names: mouse. The CDR3 extends 4 residues past the end of the read, so its final part is completed from the germline J gene. Other DNA sequences within the sample encode an identical CDR3. The chain links TRBV14 to TRBJ1-2; 8 nucleotides align to TRBD1. Germline loops: CDR1 SGHDT, CDR2 FRDEAV. This CDR3 spans 14 amino acids. J gave up 2 bases and V 5 bases, and 5 bases lay outside the gene matches. The sequenced CDR3 bases are TGTGCCAGCAGCTCAGGGGGCGCGAACTCC. Amino acid sequence: CASSSGGANS. The entire CDR3 reads CASSSGGANSDYTF.

As regards this clone: Each gene name is a mouse one. The read terminates 4 residues ahead of where the CDR3 ends, so the germline J gene completes it. Other DNA sequences in the same sample also yield this CDR3. The chain is built from TRBV13-1 and TRBJ2-1, with 8 bases fitting TRBD1. Germline trimming cut 5 bases from V and 0 bases from J; bases unmatched to any gene: 4. The CDR3 contains 15 residues. CDR1 is NSHNY and CDR2 is SYGAGN in the germline V gene. This CDR3 is CASSPDRGNYAEQFF. The CDR3 bases that were read are TGTGCCAGCAGCCCTGACAGGGGTAACTATGCT.

This clone was seen a handful of times. Gene and germline names: mouse. The CDR3 extends 4 residues past the end of the read, so its final part is completed from the germline J gene. The chain is built from TRBV5 and TRBJ2-3; 7 nucleotides match TRBD2. Germline lookup yields CDR1 LGHNA and CDR2 YNLKQL (reference sequence). This CDR3 has 16 amino acids. Trimming cost V 1 base and J 1 base; bases outside gene matches: 5. The CDR3 DNA, read in part, is TGTGCCAGCAGCCAAGTGCTGGGGGAGGGTGCAGAA. As protein: CASSQVLGEGAE. The entire CDR3 sequence reads CASSQVLGEGAETLYF.